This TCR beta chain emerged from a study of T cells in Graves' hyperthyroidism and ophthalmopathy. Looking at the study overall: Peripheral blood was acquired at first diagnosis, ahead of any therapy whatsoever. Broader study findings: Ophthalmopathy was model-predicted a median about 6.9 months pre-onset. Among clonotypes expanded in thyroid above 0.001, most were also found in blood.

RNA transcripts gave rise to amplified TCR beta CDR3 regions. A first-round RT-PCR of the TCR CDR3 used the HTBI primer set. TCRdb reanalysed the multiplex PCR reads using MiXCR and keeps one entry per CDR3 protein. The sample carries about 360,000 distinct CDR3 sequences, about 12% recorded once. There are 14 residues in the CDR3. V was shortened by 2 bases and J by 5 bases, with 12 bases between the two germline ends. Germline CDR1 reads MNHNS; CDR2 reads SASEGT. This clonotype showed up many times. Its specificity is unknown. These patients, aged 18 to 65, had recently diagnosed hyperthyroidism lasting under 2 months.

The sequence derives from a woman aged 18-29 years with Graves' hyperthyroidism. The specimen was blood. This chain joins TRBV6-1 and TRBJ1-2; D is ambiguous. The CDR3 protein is CASSEYQVRYGYTF. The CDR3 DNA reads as TGTGCCAGCAGTGAATACCAGGTTAGATATGGCTACACCTTC.